This TCR beta chain was recovered during a study of early T cells in non-severe SARS-CoV-2 infection. Study background: It was bulk RNA from unsorted whole blood that was sequenced, and the chains were unpaired.

The sample holds many counts of this clonotype. As yet, its antigen is unknown. Germline CDR1 and CDR2: SGHTA and FQGNSA. Deletions cut 6 bases from V and 7 bases from J, with 16 bases between. The CDR3 contains 13 residues. Each single cDNA molecule received a unique molecular identifier. TCRdb passed the 5' RACE reads through MiXCR, listing each CDR3 protein once. The sample includes tens of thousands of distinct CDR3 sequences, approximately 5% seen only once; the top ten take about 26%. General study findings and limits: Anti-spike CD8 responses were favored in VDJdb matching, and private and CD4 specificities were missed.

The clonotype comes from an adult who was a healthcare worker with PCR-confirmed SARS-CoV-2 infection or an uninfected control (not recorded which). The chain has TRBV7-2 and TRBJ2-7; tentative D call: TRBD2 (5 bases). Sequencing input: whole blood. As DNA, the CDR3 is TGTGCCAGCAGGCGGGCCCCCCTGTCGGAGCAGTACTTC. As protein: CASRRAPLSEQYF.